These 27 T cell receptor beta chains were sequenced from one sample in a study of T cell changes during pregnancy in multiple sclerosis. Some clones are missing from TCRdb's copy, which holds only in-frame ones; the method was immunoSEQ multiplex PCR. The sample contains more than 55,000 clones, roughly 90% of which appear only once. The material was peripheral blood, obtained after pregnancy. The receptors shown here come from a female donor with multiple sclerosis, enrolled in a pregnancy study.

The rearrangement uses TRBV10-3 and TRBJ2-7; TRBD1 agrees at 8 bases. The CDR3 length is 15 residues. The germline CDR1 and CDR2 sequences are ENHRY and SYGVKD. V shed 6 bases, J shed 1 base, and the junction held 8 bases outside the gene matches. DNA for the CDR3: TGTGCCATCAGGGAGGCAGGGGGCGCATCCTACGAGCAGTACTTC. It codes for CAIREAGGASYEQYF.

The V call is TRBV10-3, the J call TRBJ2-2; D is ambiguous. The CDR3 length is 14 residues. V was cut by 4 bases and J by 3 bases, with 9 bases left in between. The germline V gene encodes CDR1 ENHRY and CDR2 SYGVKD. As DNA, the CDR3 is TGTGCCATCAGTGGTAACTCCGACACCGGGGAGCTGTTTTTT. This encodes CAISGNSDTGELFF.

This CDR3 is CASSVGDRDTYEQYF. Here the CDR3 DNA reads TGTGCCAGCAGCGTAGGTGACAGGGATACCTACGAGCAGTACTTC. This chain uses TRBV9 with TRBJ2-7; TRBD1 matches 7 bases. The ends lost 0 bases at V and 2 bases at J; junction bases unmatched: 5. Per the germline V gene, CDR1 is SGDLS and CDR2 is YYNGEE. The CDR3 consists of 15 residues.

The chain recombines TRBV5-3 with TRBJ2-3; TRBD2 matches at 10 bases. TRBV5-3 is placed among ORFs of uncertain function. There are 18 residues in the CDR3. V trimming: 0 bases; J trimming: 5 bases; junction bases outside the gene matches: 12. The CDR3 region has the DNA TGTGCCAGAAGCTTGGCTAGCGGGGGAGGTAGTCGGAGAGATACGCAGTATTTT. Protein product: CARSLASGGGSRRDTQYF.

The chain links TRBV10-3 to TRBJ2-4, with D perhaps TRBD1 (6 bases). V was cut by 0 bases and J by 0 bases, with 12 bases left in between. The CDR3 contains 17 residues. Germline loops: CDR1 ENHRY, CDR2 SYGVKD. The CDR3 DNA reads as TGTGCCATCAGTGAGTCAGCTCAGGGGCTAGCCAAAAACATTCAGTACTTC. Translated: CAISESAQGLAKNIQYF.

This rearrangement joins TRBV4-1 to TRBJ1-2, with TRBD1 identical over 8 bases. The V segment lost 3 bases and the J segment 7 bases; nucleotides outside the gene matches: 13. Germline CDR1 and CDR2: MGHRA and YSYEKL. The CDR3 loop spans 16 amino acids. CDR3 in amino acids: CASSQRTGLPSGGYTF. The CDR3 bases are TGCGCCAGCAGCCAGCGGACAGGGCTCCCCTCAGGTGGCTACACCTTC.

CDR3 nucleotide sequence: TGTGCCAGCAGCCCCACAGGGGAGACCGGGGAGCTGTTTTTT. As protein: CASSPTGETGELFF. The V call is TRBV7-9, the J call TRBJ2-2; TRBD1 matches 7 bases. The CDR3 is 14 residues long. The germline V gene has CDR1 SEHNR and CDR2 FQNEAQ (reference sequence). Germline trimming cut 5 bases from V and 5 bases from J; bases unmatched to any gene: 5.

In DNA, the CDR3 is TGCGCCAGCAGCTTGGTAGCGGGGGGGCCCTCCTACGAGCAGTACTTC. Protein: CASSLVAGGPSYEQYF. V and J are TRBV5-1 and TRBJ2-7; TRBD2 aligns across 11 bases. The CDR3 runs 16 residues. The germline V gene has CDR1 SGHRS and CDR2 YFSETQ. The V and J ends lost 0 bases and 0 bases, in that order; junction bases with no gene match: 2.

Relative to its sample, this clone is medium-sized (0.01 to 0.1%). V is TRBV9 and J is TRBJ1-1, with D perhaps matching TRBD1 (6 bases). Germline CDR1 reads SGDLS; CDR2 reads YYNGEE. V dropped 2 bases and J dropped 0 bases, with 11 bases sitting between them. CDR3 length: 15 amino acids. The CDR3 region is CASSVIRDMNTEAFF. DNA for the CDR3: TGTGCCAGCAGCGTTATTCGGGACATGAACACTGAAGCTTTCTTT.

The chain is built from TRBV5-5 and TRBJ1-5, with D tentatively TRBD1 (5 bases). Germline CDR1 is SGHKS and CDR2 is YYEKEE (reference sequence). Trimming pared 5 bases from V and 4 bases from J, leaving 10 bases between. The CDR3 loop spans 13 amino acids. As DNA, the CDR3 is TGTGCCAGCAGTTGGGGGGAAAATCAGCCCCAGCATTTT. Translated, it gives CASSWGENQPQHF.

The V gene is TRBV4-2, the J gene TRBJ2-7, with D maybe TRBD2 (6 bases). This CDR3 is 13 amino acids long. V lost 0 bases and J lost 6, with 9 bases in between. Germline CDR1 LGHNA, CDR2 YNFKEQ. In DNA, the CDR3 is TGTGCCAGCAGCCAAGAGGAGGGGCGCGAGCAGTACTTC. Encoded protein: CASSQEEGREQYF.

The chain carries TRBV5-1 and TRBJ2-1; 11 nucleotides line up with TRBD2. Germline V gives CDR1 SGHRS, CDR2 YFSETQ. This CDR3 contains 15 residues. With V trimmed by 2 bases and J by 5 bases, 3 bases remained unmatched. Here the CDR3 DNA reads TGCGCCAGCAGCTTCCTAGCGGGGGGCCACAATGAGCAGTTCTTC. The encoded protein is CASSFLAGGHNEQFF.

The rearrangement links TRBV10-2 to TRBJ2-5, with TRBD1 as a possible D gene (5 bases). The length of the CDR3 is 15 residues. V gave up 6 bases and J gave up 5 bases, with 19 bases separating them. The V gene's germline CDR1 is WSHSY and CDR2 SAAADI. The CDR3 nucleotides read TGCGCCAGCAGGGGCAGGGCCGTCTCCGGGGAGACCCAGTACTTC. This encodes CASRGRAVSGETQYF.

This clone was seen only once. In DNA form, the CDR3 reads TGCAGCGTTCCCCCATGGATGGGAGGATTAAATGAGCAGTTCTTC. It translates to CSVPPWMGGLNEQFF. This sequence joins TRBV29-1 and TRBJ2-1, with TRBD2 as a possible D gene (6 bases). The CDR3 length is 15 residues. V lost 5 bases and J lost 7, with 21 bases in between. Germline loops: CDR1 SQVTM, CDR2 ANQGSEA.

The CDR3 here is CASSQDVASGVYNEQFF. The CDR3 coding sequence is TGCGCCAGCAGCCAAGACGTGGCTAGCGGGGTCTACAATGAGCAGTTCTTC. The rearrangement links TRBV4-1 to TRBJ2-1, with 9 bases that match TRBD2. This CDR3 comprises 17 residues. From germline, CDR1 is MGHRA and CDR2 YSYEKL. After removal of 0 bases from V and 3 bases from J, the junction contained 6 bases not matched to a gene.

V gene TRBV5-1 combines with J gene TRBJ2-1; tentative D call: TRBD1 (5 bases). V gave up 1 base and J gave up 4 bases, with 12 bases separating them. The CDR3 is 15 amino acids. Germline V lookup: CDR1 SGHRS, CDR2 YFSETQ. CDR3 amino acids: CASSLTDSPYNEQFF. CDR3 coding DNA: TGCGCCAGCAGCTTGACCGACAGTCCTTACAATGAGCAGTTCTTC.

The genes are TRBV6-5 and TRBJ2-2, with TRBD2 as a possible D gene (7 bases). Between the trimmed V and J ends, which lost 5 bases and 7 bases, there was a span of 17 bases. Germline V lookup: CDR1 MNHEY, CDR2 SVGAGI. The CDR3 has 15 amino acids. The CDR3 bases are TGTGCCAGCAGTACGTCCGGGGGGCCCGTCGGGGAGCTGTTTTTT. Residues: CASSTSGGPVGELFF.

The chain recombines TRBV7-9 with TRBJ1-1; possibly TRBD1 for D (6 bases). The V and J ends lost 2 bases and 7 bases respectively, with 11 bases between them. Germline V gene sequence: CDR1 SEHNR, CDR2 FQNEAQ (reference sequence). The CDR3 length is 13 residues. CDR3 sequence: CASSLLLQGEAFF. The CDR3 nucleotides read TGTGCCAGCAGCTTACTCCTACAGGGTGAAGCTTTCTTT.

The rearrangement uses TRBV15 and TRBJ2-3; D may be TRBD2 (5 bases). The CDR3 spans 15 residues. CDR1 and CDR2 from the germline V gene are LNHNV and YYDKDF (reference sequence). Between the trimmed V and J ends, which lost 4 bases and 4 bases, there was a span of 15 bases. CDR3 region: CATSMTGSWADTQYF. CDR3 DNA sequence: TGTGCCACCAGCATGACGGGGTCTTGGGCAGATACGCAGTATTTT.

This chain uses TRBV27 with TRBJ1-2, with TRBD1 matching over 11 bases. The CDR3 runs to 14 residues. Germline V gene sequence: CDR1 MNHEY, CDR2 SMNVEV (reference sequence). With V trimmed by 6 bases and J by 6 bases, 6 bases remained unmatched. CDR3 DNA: TGTGCCAGCAGAAGGACAGGGGGCGCTGATGGCTACACCTTC. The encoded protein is CASRRTGGADGYTF.

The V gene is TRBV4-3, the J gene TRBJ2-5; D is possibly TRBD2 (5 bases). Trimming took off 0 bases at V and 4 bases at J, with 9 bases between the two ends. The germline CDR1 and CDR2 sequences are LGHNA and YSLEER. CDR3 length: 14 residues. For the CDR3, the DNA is TGCGCCAGCAGCCAAGATGTGGGGAGAGAGACCCAGTACTTC. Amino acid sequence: CASSQDVGRETQYF.

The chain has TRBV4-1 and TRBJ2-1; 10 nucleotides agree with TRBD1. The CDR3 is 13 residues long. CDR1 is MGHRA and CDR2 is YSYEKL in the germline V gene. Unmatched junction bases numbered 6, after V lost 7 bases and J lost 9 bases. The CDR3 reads CASTRDRGGEQFF. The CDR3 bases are TGCGCCAGCACCCGGGACAGGGGTGGTGAGCAGTTCTTC.

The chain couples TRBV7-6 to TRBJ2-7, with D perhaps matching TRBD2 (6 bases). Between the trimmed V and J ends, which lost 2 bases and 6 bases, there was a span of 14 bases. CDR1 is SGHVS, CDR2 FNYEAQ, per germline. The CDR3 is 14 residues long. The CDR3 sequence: CASSLTAGRGEQYF. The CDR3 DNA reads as TGTGCCAGCAGCTTAACTGCGGGGCGGGGCGAGCAGTACTTC.

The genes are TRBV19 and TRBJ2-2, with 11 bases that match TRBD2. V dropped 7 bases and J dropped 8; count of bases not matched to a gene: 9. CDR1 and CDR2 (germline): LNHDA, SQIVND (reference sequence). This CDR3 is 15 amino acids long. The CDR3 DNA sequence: TGTGCCAGTATCTCGGGTAGCGGGGGGGCAGGGGAGCTGTTTTTT. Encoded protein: CASISGSGGAGELFF.

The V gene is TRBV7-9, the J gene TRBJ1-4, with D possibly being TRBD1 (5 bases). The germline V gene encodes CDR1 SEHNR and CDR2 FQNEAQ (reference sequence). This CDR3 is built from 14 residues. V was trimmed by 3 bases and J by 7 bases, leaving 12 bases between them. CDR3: CASSFQGPREKLFF. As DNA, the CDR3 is TGTGCCAGCAGCTTTCAGGGCCCCCGTGAAAAACTGTTTTTT. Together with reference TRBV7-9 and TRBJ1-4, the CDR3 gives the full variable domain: DTGVSQNPRHKITKRGQNVTFRCDPISEHNRLYWYRQTLGQGPEFLTYFQNEAQLEKSRLLSDRFSAERPKGSFSTLEIQRTEQGDSAMYLCASSFQGPREKLFFGSGTQLSVL.

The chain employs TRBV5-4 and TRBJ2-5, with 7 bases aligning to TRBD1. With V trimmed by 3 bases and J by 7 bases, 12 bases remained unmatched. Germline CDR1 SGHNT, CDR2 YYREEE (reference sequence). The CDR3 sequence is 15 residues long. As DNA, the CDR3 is TGTGCCAGCAGCTCGTGGGGTGGCCCAGGGGGGACCCAGTACTTC. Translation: CASSSWGGPGGTQYF. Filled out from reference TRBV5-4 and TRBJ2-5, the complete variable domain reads ETGVTQSPTHLIKTRGQQVTLRCSSQSGHNTVSWYQQALGQGPQFIFQYYREEENGRGNFPPRFSGLQFPNYSSELNVNALELDDSALYLCASSSWGGPGGTQYFGPGTRLLVL.

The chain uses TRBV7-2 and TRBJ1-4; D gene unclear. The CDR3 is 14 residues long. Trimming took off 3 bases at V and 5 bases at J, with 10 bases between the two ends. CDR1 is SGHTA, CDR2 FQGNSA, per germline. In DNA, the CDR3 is TGTGCCAGCAGCTTTCAGCGAAGCAATGAAAAACTGTTTTTT. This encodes CASSFQRSNEKLFF.